A single sample gave rise to the 32 T cell receptor beta chains below, sequenced in a study of blood T cell repertoires in COVID-19. Data came from immunoSEQ multiplex PCR; TCRdb stores just in-frame clones and leaves some out. The data show around 130,000 clones, about 88% seen once. The sequenced material came from peripheral blood. These receptor sequences come from a woman of 80 years or more with acute or convalescent COVID-19.

This clone was seen a handful of times. The chain recombines TRBV5-6 with TRBJ2-7; a possible D gene is TRBD2 (6 bases). The CDR3 is made up of 12 amino acids. Per germline, CDR1 SGHDT and CDR2 YYEEEE. Deletions cut 3 bases from V and 4 bases from J, with 8 bases between. For the CDR3, the DNA is TGTGCCAGCAGCTATGGGACTTACGAGCAGTACTTC. This sequence encodes CASSYGTYEQYF.

This clone was observed a single time. The J gene is TRBJ2-3, the V gene TRBV7-2, with D maybe TRBD2 (5 bases). CDR1 and CDR2 from the germline V gene are SGHTA and FQGNSA. CDR3 length: 18 amino acids. Trimming cost V 4 bases and J 0 bases, with 20 bases left between them. The CDR3 nucleotides read TGTGCCAGCAGCTCAAAGGCGGGTGGGGTGGGTAGCACAGATACGCAGTATTTT. Protein sequence: CASSSKAGGVGSTDTQYF.

The V and J genes are TRBV6-5 and TRBJ2-2, with 8 bases identical to TRBD2. The length of the CDR3 is 15 residues. Looked up from germline, CDR1 is MNHEY and CDR2 is SVGAGI. After removal of 11 bases from V and 7 bases from J, the junction contained 15 bases not matched to a gene. The CDR3 here is CAARRLSGADGELFF. Here the CDR3 DNA reads TGTGCCGCGCGCCGCCTTAGCGGGGCGGACGGGGAGCTGTTTTTT.

The CDR3 sequence is CASATGTTNTGELFF. The CDR3 DNA is TGTGCCAGCGCCACCGGGACAACGAACACCGGGGAGCTGTTTTTT. J is TRBJ2-2 and V is TRBV2, with D possibly TRBD1 on 6 matching bases. From germline, CDR1 is SNHLY and CDR2 FYNNEI. The CDR3 consists of 15 residues. V lost 8 bases, J lost 0 bases, and 13 bases lay in between.

The genes are TRBV5-1 and TRBJ1-1; maybe TRBD1 (6 bases). The CDR3 has 15 residues. Germline CDR1 is SGHRS and CDR2 is YFSETQ. V dropped 2 bases and J dropped 0 bases, with 11 bases sitting between them. The DNA of the CDR3 is TGCGCCAGCAGCTTTCCGGGACAAATGAACACTGAAGCTTTCTTT. Amino acid sequence: CASSFPGQMNTEAFF. The complete variable domain, with remaining parts taken from reference TRBV5-1 and TRBJ1-1, reads KAGVTQTPRYLIKTRGQQVTLSCSPISGHRSVSWYQQTPGQGLQFLFEYFSETQRNKGNFPGRFSGRQFSNSRSEMNVSTLELGDSALYLCASSFPGQMNTEAFFGQGTRLTVV.

This clone has a single count. V gene TRBV6-5 combines with J gene TRBJ1-2; perhaps TRBD1 as D (6 bases). The germline V and J ends were trimmed by 6 bases and 0 bases, with 14 bases remaining between them. The CDR3 length is 15 residues. Germline V gene lookup returns CDR1 MNHEY and CDR2 SVGAGI. Here the CDR3 DNA reads TGTGCCAGCAGCCAGGACAGATCGACTAACTATGGCTACACCTTC. Its protein is CASSQDRSTNYGYTF.

The chain carries TRBV19 and TRBJ2-2; tentative D call: TRBD1 (6 bases). The V gene lost 3 bases and the J gene lost 0 bases, with 11 bases spanning the gap. The CDR3 covers 16 residues. Per the germline V gene, CDR1 is LNHDA and CDR2 is SQIVND (reference sequence). The CDR3 here is CASSIKGTTNTGELFF. The DNA for the CDR3 is TGTGCCAGTAGTATTAAGGGGACAACGAACACCGGGGAGCTGTTTTTT.

This clone was found a few times. The V gene is TRBV6-5, the J gene TRBJ1-2; D gene uncertain. CDR3 length: 14 residues. Germline values: CDR1 MNHEY, CDR2 SVGAGI. With 5 bases removed from V and 7 bases from J, the gap between germline ends came to 17 bases. The CDR3 spells CASSPPWEGGGYTF. CDR3 DNA: TGTGCCAGCAGTCCCCCCTGGGAAGGAGGTGGCTACACCTTC.

The chain combines TRBV18 with TRBJ1-1; D uncertain. Per the germline V gene, CDR1 is KGHSH and CDR2 is LQKENI. The CDR3 extends over 13 amino acids. Trimming removed 2 bases from V and 0 bases from J, with 4 bases in between. The CDR3 bases are TGTGCCAGCTCACCATTAATGAACACTGAAGCTTTCTTT. Translated: CASSPLMNTEAFF.

This clone was counted a few times. The chain uses TRBV7-2 and TRBJ1-2; maybe TRBD1 (6 bases). Trimming took off 0 bases at V and 5 bases at J, with 10 bases between the two ends. The CDR3 is made up of 14 amino acids. CDR1 is SGHTA, CDR2 FQGNSA, per germline. CDR3 nucleotide sequence: TGTGCCAGCAGCTTAGCGCGTCAGGGGTATGGCTACACCTTC. Protein product: CASSLARQGYGYTF.

The chain combines TRBV24-1 with TRBJ2-2; 10 nucleotides agree with TRBD1. With 5 bases clipped from V and 5 bases from J, the junction kept 1 base outside the gene matches. The germline CDR1 and CDR2 sequences are KGHDR and SFDVKD. The length of the CDR3 is 14 residues. CDR3 sequence: CATSGQGATGELFF. As DNA, the CDR3 is TGTGCCACCAGTGGACAGGGGGCGACCGGGGAGCTGTTTTTT.

CDR3 bases: TGCGCCAGCAGCCAACCCGGACTAGCGGGAGTTCCCGGGGAGCTGTTTTTT. It specifies CASSQPGLAGVPGELFF. The V and J genes are TRBV4-1 and TRBJ2-2, with TRBD2 identical over 13 bases. Trimming at V came to 2 bases and at J to 6 bases, leaving 6 bases not matched to a gene. This CDR3 is built from 17 residues. Germline V gives CDR1 MGHRA, CDR2 YSYEKL.

The chain carries TRBV18 and TRBJ2-5; 8 bases are shared with TRBD2. The V and J ends lost 2 bases and 2 bases, in that order; junction bases with no gene match: 10. This CDR3 contains 17 residues. Germline V gene data show CDR1 as KGHSH and CDR2 as LQKENI. The CDR3 loop reads CASSPNLAGGLQETQYF. For the CDR3, the DNA is TGTGCCAGCTCACCAAACCTGGCGGGGGGCCTTCAAGAGACCCAGTACTTC.

The V gene is TRBV6-5, the J gene TRBJ1-1; D not certain. Germline V lookup: CDR1 MNHEY, CDR2 SVGAGI. The CDR3 has 13 residues. V was clipped by 7 bases and J by 4 bases, with 13 bases between them. The CDR3 protein is CASISTRFTEAFF. CDR3 nucleotides: TGTGCCAGCATTTCCACACGATTCACTGAAGCTTTCTTT.

This chain links TRBV7-2 with TRBJ2-5; 7 nucleotides agree with TRBD1. Germline CDR1 and CDR2: SGHTA and FQGNSA. Losses at the gene ends were 1 base for V and 2 bases for J; bases not matched to a gene: 4. The CDR3 has 15 amino acids. In nucleotides, the CDR3 is TGTGCCAGCAGCTTAGGGGGGACAGTTCAAGAGACCCAGTACTTC. It encodes CASSLGGTVQETQYF.

The V call is TRBV13, the J call TRBJ2-7, with 8 bases aligning to TRBD1. Germline CDR1 is PRHDT and CDR2 is FYEKMQ (reference sequence). The CDR3 is made up of 12 amino acids. The V and J ends lost 5 bases and 7 bases, in that order; junction bases with no gene match: 4. The DNA of the CDR3 is TGTGCCAGCAGCCGGGACAGGTGGGAGCAGTACTTC. As protein: CASSRDRWEQYF.

The J gene is TRBJ2-7, the V gene TRBV3-1 (or the pseudogene TRBV3-2); TRBD1 matches 10 bases. CDR1 and CDR2 from the germline V gene are LGHDT and YNNKEL (reference sequence). The length of the CDR3 is 13 residues. The ends lost 1 base at V and 9 bases at J; junction bases unmatched: 3. The CDR3 spells CASSQGDRGAQYF. The CDR3 nucleotides read TGTGCCAGCAGCCAAGGGGACAGGGGAGCGCAGTACTTC.

This clone was observed a few times. The chain couples TRBV20-1 to TRBJ2-7; D unresolved. The germline V and J ends were trimmed by 5 bases and 0 bases, with 5 bases remaining between them. The CDR3 sequence is 11 residues long. Germline V gene lookup returns CDR1 DFQATT and CDR2 SNEGSKA (reference sequence). The CDR3 loop reads CSALYSYEQYF. The CDR3 DNA is TGCAGTGCTCTCTACTCCTACGAGCAGTACTTC.

The chain employs TRBV6-5 and TRBJ1-2, with D unresolved. The V gene's germline CDR1 is MNHEY and CDR2 SVGAGI. CDR3 length equals 13 residues. V dropped 5 bases and J dropped 3 bases, with 10 bases sitting between them. CDR3 in amino acids: CASSSTVDYGYTF. The CDR3 DNA reads TGTGCCAGCAGTAGTACAGTGGACTATGGCTACACCTTC.

The J gene is TRBJ1-2, the V gene TRBV19, with 8 bases identical to TRBD1. The CDR3 totals 15 residues. Germline trimming cut 5 bases from V and 4 bases from J; bases unmatched to any gene: 9. Germline values: CDR1 LNHDA, CDR2 SQIVND (reference sequence). The CDR3 is CASSADRGGGYGYTF. The CDR3 DNA reads TGTGCCAGTAGTGCTGACAGGGGTGGTGGCTATGGCTACACCTTC.

The J gene is TRBJ2-7, the V gene TRBV6-2 or TRBV6-3; D is undetermined. Germline assignment: CDR1 MNHEY and CDR2 SVGEGT. The CDR3 covers 16 residues. V was clipped by 0 bases and J by 5 bases, with 17 bases between them. CDR3: CASSYSPNTLPNEQYF. The CDR3 coding sequence is TGTGCCAGCAGTTACTCTCCCAACACCCTTCCAAACGAGCAGTACTTC.

The chain joins TRBV7-2 to TRBJ2-7, with 7 nucleotides matching TRBD2. J lost 1 base, V lost 5 bases, and 8 bases had no gene match. The CDR3 has 15 residues. Germline assignment: CDR1 SGHTA and CDR2 FQGNSA. The CDR3 DNA is TGTGCCAGCAGCGAAGGACTAGTCCAATCCTACGAGCAGTACTTC. Protein: CASSEGLVQSYEQYF.

V and J are TRBV6-5 and TRBJ2-2; 7 bases fit TRBD2. There are 14 residues in the CDR3. The trim removed 9 bases at V and 0 bases at J, leaving 4 bases unmatched. The germline V gene has CDR1 MNHEY and CDR2 SVGAGI. The CDR3 DNA follows: TGTGCCAGTTTACTAGCGTCGAACACCGGGGAGCTGTTTTTT. It encodes CASLLASNTGELFF.

This clone was picked up one time. The genes are TRBV5-1 and TRBJ1-2, with 7 nucleotides matching TRBD1. With V trimmed by 6 bases and J by 1 base, 12 bases remained unmatched. This CDR3 comprises 16 residues. Germline CDR1 is SGHRS and CDR2 is YFSETQ. The CDR3 DNA follows: TGCGCCAGCACCTTAGGGGGCACCGACCTTAACTATGGCTACACCTTC. Its protein product is CASTLGGTDLNYGYTF. Full variable domain (missing parts from reference TRBV5-1 and TRBJ1-2): KAGVTQTPRYLIKTRGQQVTLSCSPISGHRSVSWYQQTPGQGLQFLFEYFSETQRNKGNFPGRFSGRQFSNSRSEMNVSTLELGDSALYLCASTLGGTDLNYGYTFGSGTRLTVV.

The rearrangement uses TRBV5-5 and TRBJ1-2; 7 nucleotides line up with TRBD1. The CDR3 totals 12 residues. CDR1 SGHKS and CDR2 YYEKEE come from the germline V gene (reference sequence). With 4 bases clipped from V and 7 bases from J, the junction kept 4 bases outside the gene matches. The CDR3 loop reads CASSGDSPGYTF. The CDR3 nucleotides are TGTGCCAGCAGCGGGGACAGCCCTGGCTACACCTTC.

The rearrangement uses TRBV11-2 and TRBJ1-3; 8 nucleotides match TRBD1. The CDR3 runs 17 residues. The germline V gene has CDR1 SGHAT and CDR2 FQNNGV. V dropped 6 bases and J dropped 0; count of bases not matched to a gene: 10. The CDR3 nucleotides read TGTGCCAGCAGTCTTCGGACAGGGCCTTCCTCTGGAAACACCATATATTTT. Translating it yields CASSLRTGPSSGNTIYF.

The V gene is TRBV7-9, the J gene TRBJ1-1; possibly TRBD1 for D (5 bases). The CDR3 has 13 amino acids. Germline V gives CDR1 SEHNR, CDR2 FQNEAQ (reference sequence). Trimming stripped 4 bases from V and 5 bases from J, with 11 bases between. DNA for the CDR3: TGTGCCAGCAGCTCCTATAGGGGAACTGAAGCTTTCTTT. This sequence encodes CASSSYRGTEAFF.

This chain joins TRBV7-8 and TRBJ2-1; tentatively, D is TRBD2 (6 bases). This CDR3 is 15 amino acids long. Deletions cut 5 bases from V and 6 bases from J, with 17 bases between. Germline values: CDR1 SGHVS, CDR2 FQNEAQ. The CDR3 reads CASSPPLLATNEQFF. The CDR3 coding sequence is TGTGCCAGCAGCCCCCCTCTCCTAGCGACCAATGAGCAGTTCTTC.

CDR3: CASSFNIGTGGMNTEAFF. CDR3 nucleotides: TGTGCCAGCAGCTTTAATATAGGGACAGGAGGGATGAACACTGAAGCTTTCTTT. The chain has TRBV7-9 and TRBJ1-1; TRBD1 aligns across 8 bases. This CDR3 has 18 amino acids. V was clipped by 3 bases and J by 0 bases; unmatched bases: 12. CDR1 and CDR2 from the germline V gene are SEHNR and FQNEAQ (reference sequence).

Written as DNA, the CDR3 is TGCAGCGTGGTGGTGGTGGCCACTGAAGCTTTCTTT. This gives the protein CSVVVVATEAFF. The V gene is TRBV29-1, the J gene TRBJ1-1; D ambiguous. The germline gives CDR1 SQVTM, CDR2 ANQGSEA. Trimming stripped 6 bases from V and 4 bases from J, with 12 bases between. This CDR3 contains 12 residues.

This rearrangement joins TRBV25-1 to TRBJ2-7, with TRBD2 matching over 8 bases. The CDR3 covers 15 residues. Germline values: CDR1 MGHDK, CDR2 SYGVNS. J was trimmed by 3 bases and V by 8 bases; bases with no gene match: 12. CDR3 amino acids: CASGSRGLDGYEQYF. The CDR3 DNA reads as TGTGCCAGCGGAAGCAGGGGACTAGATGGCTACGAGCAGTACTTC.

The gene calls are TRBV23-1 and TRBJ1-4; D is unresolved. TRBV23-1 is annotated as an ORF whose role is uncertain. This CDR3 is 15 amino acids long. The V end lost 0 bases, the J end lost 7 bases, and 12 bases lay between the germline ends. CDR3 loop: CASSQSEGRREKLFF. CDR3 sequence (DNA): TGCGCCAGCAGTCAATCAGAGGGTAGGCGTGAAAAACTGTTTTTT.